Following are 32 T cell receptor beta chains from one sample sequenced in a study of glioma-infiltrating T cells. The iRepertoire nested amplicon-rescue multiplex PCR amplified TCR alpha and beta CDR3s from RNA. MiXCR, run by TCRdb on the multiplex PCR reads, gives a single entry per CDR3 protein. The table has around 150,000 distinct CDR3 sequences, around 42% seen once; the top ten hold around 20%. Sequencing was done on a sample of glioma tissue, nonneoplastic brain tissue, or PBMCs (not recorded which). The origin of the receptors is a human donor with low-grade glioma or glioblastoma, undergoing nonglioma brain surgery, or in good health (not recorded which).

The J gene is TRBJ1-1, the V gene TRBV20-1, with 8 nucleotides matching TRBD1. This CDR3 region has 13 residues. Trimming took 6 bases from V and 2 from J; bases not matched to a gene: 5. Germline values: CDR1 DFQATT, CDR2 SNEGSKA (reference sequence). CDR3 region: CSAQTGANTEAFF. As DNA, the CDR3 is TGCAGTGCGCAGACAGGGGCAAACACTGAAGCTTTCTTT.

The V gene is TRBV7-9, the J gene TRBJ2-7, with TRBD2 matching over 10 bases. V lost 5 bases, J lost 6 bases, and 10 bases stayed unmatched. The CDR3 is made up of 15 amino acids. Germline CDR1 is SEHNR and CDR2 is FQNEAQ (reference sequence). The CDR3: CASSDWTSGDGEQYF. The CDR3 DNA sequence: TGTGCCAGCAGCGACTGGACTAGCGGAGATGGCGAGCAGTACTTC.

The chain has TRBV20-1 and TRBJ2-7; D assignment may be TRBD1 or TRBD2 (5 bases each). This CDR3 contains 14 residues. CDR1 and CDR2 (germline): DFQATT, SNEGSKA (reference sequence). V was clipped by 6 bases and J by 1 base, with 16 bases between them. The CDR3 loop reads CSASPGPYSYEQYF. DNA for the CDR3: TGCAGTGCGAGCCCGGGGCCCTATTCCTACGAGCAGTACTTC.

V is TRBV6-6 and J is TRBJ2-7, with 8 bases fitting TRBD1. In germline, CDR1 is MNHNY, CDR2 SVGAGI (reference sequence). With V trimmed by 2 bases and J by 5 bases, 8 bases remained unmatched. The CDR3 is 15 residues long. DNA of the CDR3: TGTGCCAGCAGTTACCTAGGCAGGGGGCCAGACGAGCAGTACTTC. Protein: CASSYLGRGPDEQYF.

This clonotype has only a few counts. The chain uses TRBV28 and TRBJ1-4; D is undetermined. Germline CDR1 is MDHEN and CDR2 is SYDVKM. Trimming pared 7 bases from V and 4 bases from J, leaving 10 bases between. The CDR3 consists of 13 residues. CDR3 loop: CASTLAINEKLFF. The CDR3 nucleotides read TGTGCCAGCACCCTAGCTATTAATGAAAAACTGTTTTTT. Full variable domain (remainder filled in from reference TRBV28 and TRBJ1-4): DVKVTQSSRYLVKRTGEKVFLECVQDMDHENMFWYRQDPGLGLRLIYFSYDVKMKEKGDIPEGYSVSREKKERFSLILESASTNQTSMYLCASTLAINEKLFFGSGTQLSVL.

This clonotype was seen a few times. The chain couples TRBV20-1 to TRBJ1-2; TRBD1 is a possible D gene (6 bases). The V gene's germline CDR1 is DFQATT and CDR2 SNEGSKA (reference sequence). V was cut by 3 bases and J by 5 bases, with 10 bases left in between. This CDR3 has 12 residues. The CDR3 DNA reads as TGCAGTGCTAGTACAGGGAATTATGGCTACACCTTC. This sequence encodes CSASTGNYGYTF.

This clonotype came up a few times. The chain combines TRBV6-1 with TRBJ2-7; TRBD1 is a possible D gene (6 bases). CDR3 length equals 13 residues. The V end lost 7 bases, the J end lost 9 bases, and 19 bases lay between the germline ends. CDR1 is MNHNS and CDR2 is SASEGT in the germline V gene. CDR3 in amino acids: CASKILSQGTQYF. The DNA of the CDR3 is TGTGCCAGCAAGATACTGTCACAGGGAACGCAGTACTTC.

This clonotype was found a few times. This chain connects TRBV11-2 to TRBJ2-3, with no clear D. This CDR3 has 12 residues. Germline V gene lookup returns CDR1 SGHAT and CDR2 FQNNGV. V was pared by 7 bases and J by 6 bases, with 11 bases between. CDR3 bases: TGTGCCAGCACCAACTTCGGGGATACGCAGTATTTT. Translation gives CASTNFGDTQYF.

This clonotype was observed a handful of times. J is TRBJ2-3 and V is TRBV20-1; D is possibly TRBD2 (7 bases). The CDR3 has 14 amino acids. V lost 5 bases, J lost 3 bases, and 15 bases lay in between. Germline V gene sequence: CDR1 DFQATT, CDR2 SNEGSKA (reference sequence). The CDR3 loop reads CSALEGGGTDTQYF. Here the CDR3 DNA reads TGCAGTGCTCTGGAGGGGGGAGGGACAGATACGCAGTATTTT.

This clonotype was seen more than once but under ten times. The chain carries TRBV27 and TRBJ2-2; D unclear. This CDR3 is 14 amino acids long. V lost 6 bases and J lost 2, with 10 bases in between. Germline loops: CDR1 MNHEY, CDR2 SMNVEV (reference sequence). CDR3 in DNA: TGTGCCAGCAGACTTACCTTCAACACCGGGGAGCTGTTTTTT. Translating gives CASRLTFNTGELFF.

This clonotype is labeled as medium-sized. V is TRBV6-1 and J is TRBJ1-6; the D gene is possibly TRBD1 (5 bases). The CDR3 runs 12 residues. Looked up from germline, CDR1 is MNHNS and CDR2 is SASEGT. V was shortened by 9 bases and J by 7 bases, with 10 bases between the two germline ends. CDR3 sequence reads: CASWGRNSPLHF. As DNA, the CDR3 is TGTGCCAGTTGGGGACGGAATTCACCCCTCCACTTT.

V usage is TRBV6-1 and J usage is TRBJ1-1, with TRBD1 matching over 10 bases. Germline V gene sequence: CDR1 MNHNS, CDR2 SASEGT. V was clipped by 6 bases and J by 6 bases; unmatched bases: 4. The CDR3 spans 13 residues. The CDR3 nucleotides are TGTGCCAGCAGGACAGGGGGCGAAGCTGAAGCTTTCTTT. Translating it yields CASRTGGEAEAFF.

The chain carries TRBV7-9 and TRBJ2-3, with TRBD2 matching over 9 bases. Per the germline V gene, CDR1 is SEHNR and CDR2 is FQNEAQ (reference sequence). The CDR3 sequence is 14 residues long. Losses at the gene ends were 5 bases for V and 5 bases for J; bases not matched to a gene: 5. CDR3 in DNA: TGTGCCAGCAGCCAGGGACTAGCAATAGATACGCAGTATTTT. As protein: CASSQGLAIDTQYF.

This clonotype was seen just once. CDR3 coding DNA: TGTGCCAGCAGTTTGTATGATAGCAGGGGCAATGAGCAGTTCTTC. Amino acids: CASSLYDSRGNEQFF. The chain uses TRBV12-3 or TRBV12-4 and TRBJ2-1, with TRBD1 as a possible D gene (6 bases). V lost 3 bases, J lost 6 bases, and 15 bases lay in between. The CDR3 runs to 15 residues.

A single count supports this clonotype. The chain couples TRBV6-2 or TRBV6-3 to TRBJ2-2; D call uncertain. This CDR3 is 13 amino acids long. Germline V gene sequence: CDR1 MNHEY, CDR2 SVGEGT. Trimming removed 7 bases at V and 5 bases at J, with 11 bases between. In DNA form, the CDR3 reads TGTGCCAGCAAAGGGCAGAGGACCGGGGAGCTGTTTTTT. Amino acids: CASKGQRTGELFF.

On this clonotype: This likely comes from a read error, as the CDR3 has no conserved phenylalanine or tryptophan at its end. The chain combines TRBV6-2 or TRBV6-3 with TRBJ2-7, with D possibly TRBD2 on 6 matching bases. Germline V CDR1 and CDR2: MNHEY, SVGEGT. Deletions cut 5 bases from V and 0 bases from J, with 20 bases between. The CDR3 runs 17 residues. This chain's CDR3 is CASSDEAGRPGSYEQYL. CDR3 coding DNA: TGTGCCAGCAGTGACGAAGCGGGTAGGCCTGGCTCCTACGAGCAGTACCTC.

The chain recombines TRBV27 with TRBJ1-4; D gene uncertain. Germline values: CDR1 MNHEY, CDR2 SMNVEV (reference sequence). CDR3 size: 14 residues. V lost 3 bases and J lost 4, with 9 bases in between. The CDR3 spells CASSLDSNNEKLFF. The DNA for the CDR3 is TGTGCCAGCAGTTTGGATAGTAATAATGAAAAACTGTTTTTT.

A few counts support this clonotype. As DNA, the CDR3 is TGCAGTGCTAGATCCGACGGAACTAGCAATCAGCCCCAGCATTTT. It codes for CSARSDGTSNQPQHF. This chain connects TRBV20-1 to TRBJ1-5, with D hard to call. Trimming removed 2 bases from V and 0 bases from J, with 11 bases in between. The germline V gene has CDR1 DFQATT and CDR2 SNEGSKA (reference sequence). CDR3 size: 15 residues.

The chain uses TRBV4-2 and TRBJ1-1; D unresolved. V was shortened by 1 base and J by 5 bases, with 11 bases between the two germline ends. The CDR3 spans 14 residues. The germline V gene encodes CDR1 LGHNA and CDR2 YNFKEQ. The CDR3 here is CASSQGAGSTEAFF. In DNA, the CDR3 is TGTGCCAGCAGCCAAGGGGCGGGGTCGACTGAAGCTTTCTTT.

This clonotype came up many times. In nucleotides, the CDR3 is TGTGCCAGCAGCCTGGACAGGGGAAATCAGCCCCAGCATTTT. It encodes CASSLDRGNQPQHF. The rearrangement links TRBV6-1 to TRBJ1-5; 9 positions agree with TRBD1. The CDR3 spans 14 residues. CDR1 is MNHNS and CDR2 is SASEGT in the germline V gene. J gave up 4 bases and V 6 bases, and 4 bases lay outside the gene matches.

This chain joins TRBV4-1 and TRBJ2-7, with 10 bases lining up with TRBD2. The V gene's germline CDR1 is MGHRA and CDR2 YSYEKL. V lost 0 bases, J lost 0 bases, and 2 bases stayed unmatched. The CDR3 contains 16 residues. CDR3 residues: CASSQEGTSVSYEQYF. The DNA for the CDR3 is TGCGCCAGCAGCCAAGAAGGGACTAGCGTCTCCTACGAGCAGTACTTC.

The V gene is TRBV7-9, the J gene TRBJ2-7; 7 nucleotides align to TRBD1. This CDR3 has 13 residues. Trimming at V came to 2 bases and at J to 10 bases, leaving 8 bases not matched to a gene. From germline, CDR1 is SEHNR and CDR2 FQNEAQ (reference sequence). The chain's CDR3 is CASSLLGTEHQYF. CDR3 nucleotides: TGTGCCAGCAGCTTACTCGGGACAGAACACCAGTACTTC.

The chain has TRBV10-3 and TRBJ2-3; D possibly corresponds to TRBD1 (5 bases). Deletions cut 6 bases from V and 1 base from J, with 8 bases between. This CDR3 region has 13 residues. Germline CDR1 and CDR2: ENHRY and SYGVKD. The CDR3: CAISMTGTDTQYF. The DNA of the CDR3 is TGTGCCATCAGCATGACAGGCACAGATACGCAGTATTTT.

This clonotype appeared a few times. The CDR3 sequence is CASSQEGTSNYGYTF. The CDR3 DNA follows: TGCGCCAGCAGCCAAGAAGGGACCTCTAACTATGGCTACACCTTC. The chain joins TRBV4-1 to TRBJ1-2; D might be TRBD1 (5 bases). Germline V CDR1 and CDR2: MGHRA, YSYEKL. Trimming took 0 bases from V and 0 from J, leaving 8 bases between them. This CDR3 spans 15 amino acids.

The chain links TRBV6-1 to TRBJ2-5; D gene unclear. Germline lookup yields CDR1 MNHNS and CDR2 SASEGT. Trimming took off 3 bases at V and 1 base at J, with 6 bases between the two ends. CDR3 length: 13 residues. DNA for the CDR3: TGTGCCAGCAGTGATAGCCTCCAAGAGACCCAGTACTTC. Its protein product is CASSDSLQETQYF.

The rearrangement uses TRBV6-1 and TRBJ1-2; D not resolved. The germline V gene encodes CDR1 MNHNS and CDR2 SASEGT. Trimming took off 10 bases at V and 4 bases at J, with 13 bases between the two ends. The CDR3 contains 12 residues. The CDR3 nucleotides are TGTGCCATCTCATCGGACGTCTATGGCTACACCTTC. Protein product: CAISSDVYGYTF.

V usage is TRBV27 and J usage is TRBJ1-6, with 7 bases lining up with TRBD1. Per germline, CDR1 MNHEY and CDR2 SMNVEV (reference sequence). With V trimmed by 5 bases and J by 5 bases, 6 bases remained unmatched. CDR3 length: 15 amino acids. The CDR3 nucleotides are TGTGCCAGCAGTCCGTGGGGACAGAATAATTCACCCCTCCACTTT. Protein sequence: CASSPWGQNNSPLHF.

The CDR3 spells CASSQGVLEDEQYF. CDR3 in DNA: TGTGCCAGCAGCCAAGGGGTGCTAGAGGACGAGCAGTACTTC. V gene TRBV4-2 combines with J gene TRBJ2-7; no reliable D call. Trimming removed 1 base at V and 5 bases at J, with 12 bases between. Germline CDR1 is LGHNA and CDR2 is YNFKEQ. The CDR3 spans 14 residues.

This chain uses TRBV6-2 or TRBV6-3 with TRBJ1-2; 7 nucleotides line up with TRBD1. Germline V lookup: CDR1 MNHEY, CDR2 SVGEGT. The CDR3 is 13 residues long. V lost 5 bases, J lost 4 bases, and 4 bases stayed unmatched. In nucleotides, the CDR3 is TGTGCCAGCAGTGGACAGGCTGGCTATGGCTACACCTTC. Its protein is CASSGQAGYGYTF.

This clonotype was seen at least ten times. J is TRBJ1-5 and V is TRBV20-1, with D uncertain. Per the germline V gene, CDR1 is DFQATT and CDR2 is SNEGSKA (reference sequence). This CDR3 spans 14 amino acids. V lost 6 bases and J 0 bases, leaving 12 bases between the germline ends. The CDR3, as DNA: TGCAGTGCCCACTCCGGGAATAGCAATCAGCCCCAGCATTTT. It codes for CSAHSGNSNQPQHF.

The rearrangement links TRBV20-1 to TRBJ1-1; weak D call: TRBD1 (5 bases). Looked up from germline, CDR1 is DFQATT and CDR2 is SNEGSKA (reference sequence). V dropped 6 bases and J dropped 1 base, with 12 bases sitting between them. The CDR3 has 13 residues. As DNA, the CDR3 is TGCAGTGCCGGGGGAGGCGCGAACACTGAAGCTTTCTTT. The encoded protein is CSAGGGANTEAFF.

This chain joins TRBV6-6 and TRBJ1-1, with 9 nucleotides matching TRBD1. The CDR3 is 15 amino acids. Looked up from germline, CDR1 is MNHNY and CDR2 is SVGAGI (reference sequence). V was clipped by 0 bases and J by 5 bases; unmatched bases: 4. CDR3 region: CASSYSHRGRTEAFF. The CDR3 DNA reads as TGTGCCAGCAGTTACTCCCACAGGGGGCGGACTGAAGCTTTCTTT.